Sequencing of this T cell receptor beta chain was carried out in a study of radiotherapy plus CTLA-4 blockade in lung cancer. Trimming shortened V by 4 bases and J by 6 bases, and 13 bases separated the two germline ends. This CDR3 comprises 15 residues. CDR1 is MNHNS, CDR2 SASEGT, per germline. The method was immunoSEQ multiplex PCR; TCRdb's version includes in-frame clones alone and lacks a portion of them. The table has about 36,000 clones, 72% seen once. This chain uses TRBV6-1 with TRBJ1-6; maybe TRBD1 (5 bases). This material consisted of peripheral blood, taken from a patient treated with radiotherapy plus ipilimumab. This clonotype originated in a human donor with non-small cell lung cancer who had stable disease on radiotherapy plus ipilimumab. CDR3 in DNA: TGTGCCAGCAGTGCCTCCGACAGTTTTAATTCACCCCTCCACTTT. Amino acids: CASSASDSFNSPLHF.